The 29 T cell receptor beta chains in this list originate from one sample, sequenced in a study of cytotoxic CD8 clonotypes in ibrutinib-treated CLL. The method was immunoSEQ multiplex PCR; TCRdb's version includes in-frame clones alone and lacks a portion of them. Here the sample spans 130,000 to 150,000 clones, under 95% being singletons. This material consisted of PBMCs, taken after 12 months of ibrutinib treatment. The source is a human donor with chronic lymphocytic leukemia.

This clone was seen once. CDR3 protein: CASSLNGAGQPQHF. The CDR3 DNA follows: TGTGCCAGCAGTTTAAACGGTGCCGGTCAGCCCCAGCATTTT. The chain links TRBV27 to TRBJ1-5; D not resolved. Trimming stripped 2 bases from V and 6 bases from J, with 11 bases between. Germline V gene sequence: CDR1 MNHEY, CDR2 SMNVEV (reference sequence). This CDR3 is 14 amino acids long.

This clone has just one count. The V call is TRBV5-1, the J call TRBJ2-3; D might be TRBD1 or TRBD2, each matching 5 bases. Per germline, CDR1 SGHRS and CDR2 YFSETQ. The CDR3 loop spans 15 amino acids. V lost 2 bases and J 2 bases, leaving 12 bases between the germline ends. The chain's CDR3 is CASSFLGAATDTQYF. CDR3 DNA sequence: TGCGCCAGCAGCTTCCTCGGGGCAGCCACAGATACGCAGTATTTT. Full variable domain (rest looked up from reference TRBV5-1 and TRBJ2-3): KAGVTQTPRYLIKTRGQQVTLSCSPISGHRSVSWYQQTPGQGLQFLFEYFSETQRNKGNFPGRFSGRQFSNSRSEMNVSTLELGDSALYLCASSFLGAATDTQYFGPGTRLTVL.

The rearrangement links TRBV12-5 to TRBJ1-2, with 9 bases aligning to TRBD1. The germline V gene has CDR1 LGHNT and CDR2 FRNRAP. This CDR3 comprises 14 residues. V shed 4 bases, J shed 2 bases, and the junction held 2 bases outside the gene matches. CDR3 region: CASGWGQGNYGYTF. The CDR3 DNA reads TGTGCTAGTGGTTGGGGACAGGGAAACTATGGCTACACCTTC. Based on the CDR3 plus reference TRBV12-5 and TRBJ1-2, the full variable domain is DARVTQTPRHKVTEMGQEVTMRCQPILGHNTVFWYRQTMMQGLELLAYFRNRAPLDDSGMPKDRFSAEMPDATLATLKIQPSEPRDSAVYFCASGWGQGNYGYTFGSGTRLTVV.

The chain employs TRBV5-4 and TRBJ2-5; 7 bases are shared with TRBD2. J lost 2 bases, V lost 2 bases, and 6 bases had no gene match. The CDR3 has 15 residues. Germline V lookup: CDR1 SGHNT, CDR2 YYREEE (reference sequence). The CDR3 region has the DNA TGTGCCAGCAGCTTTGGGGGGGGGTCGCAAGAGACCCAGTACTTC. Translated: CASSFGGGSQETQYF.

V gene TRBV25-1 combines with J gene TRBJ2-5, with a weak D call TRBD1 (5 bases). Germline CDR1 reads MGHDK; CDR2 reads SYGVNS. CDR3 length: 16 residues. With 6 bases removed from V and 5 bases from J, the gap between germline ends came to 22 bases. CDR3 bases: TGTGCCAGCAGGTCCTCCACCGGACACCTTTTGGAGACCCAGTACTTC. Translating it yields CASRSSTGHLLETQYF.

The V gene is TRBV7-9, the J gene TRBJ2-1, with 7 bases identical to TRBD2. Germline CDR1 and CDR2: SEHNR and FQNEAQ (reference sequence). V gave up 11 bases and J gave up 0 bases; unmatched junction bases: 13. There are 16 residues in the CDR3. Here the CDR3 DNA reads TGTGCCGGAGAGAGTACGGGAGGCATCTCCTACAATGAGCAGTTCTTC. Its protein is CAGESTGGISYNEQFF.

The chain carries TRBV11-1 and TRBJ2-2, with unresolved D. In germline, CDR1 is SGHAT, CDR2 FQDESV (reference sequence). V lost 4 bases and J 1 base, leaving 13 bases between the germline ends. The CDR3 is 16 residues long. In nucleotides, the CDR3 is TGTGCCAGCAGCTCAATGGGTGGGAAGAACACCGGGGAGCTGTTTTTT. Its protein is CASSSMGGKNTGELFF. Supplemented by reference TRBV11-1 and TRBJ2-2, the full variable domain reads EAEVAQSPRYKITEKSQAVAFWCDPISGHATLYWYRQILGQGPELLVQFQDESVVDDSQLPKDRFSAERLKGVDSTLKIQPAELGDSAMYLCASSSMGGKNTGELFFGEGSRLTVL.

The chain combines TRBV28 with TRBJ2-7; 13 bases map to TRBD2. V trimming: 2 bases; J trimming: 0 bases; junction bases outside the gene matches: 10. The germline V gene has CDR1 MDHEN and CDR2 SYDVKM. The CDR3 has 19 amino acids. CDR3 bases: TGTGCCAGCAGTTTAATTTTGGGACTAGCGGGACGAATCTCCTACGAGCAGTACTTC. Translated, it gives CASSLILGLAGRISYEQYF. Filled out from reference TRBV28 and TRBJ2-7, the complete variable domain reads DVKVTQSSRYLVKRTGEKVFLECVQDMDHENMFWYRQDPGLGLRLIYFSYDVKMKEKGDIPEGYSVSREKKERFSLILESASTNQTSMYLCASSLILGLAGRISYEQYFGPGTRLTVT.

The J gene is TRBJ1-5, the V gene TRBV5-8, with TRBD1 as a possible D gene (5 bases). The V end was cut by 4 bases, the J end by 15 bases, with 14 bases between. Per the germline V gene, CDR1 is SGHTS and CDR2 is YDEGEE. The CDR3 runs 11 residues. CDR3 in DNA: TGTGCCAGCAGCCAGGGACGGTTCTTGCATTTT. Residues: CASSQGRFLHF.

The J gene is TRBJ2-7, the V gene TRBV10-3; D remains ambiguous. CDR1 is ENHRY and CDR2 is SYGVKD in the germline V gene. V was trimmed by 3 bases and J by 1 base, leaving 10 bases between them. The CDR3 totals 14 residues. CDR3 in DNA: TGTGCCATCAGTGATATCACCGCTTCCTACGAGCAGTACTTC. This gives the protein CAISDITASYEQYF.

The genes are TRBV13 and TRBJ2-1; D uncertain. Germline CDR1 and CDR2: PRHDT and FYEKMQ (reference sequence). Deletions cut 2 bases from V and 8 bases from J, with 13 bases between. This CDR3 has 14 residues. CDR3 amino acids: CASSLRGLSDEQFF. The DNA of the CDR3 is TGTGCCAGCAGCTTACGAGGTTTAAGCGATGAGCAGTTCTTC.

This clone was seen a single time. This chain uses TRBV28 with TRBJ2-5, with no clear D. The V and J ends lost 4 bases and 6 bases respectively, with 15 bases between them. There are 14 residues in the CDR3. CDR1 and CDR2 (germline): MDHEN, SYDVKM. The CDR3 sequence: CASSSPDRRQTQYF. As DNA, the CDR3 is TGTGCCAGCAGTTCCCCGGACCGCCGCCAGACCCAGTACTTC.

The CDR3 DNA follows: TGTGCCAGCAGCTCGTTAGCGGGAGAGGGGGAGCAGTACTTC. It encodes CASSSLAGEGEQYF. This chain joins TRBV7-3 and TRBJ2-7; 9 nucleotides match TRBD2. This CDR3 contains 14 residues. With 4 bases clipped from V and 7 bases from J, the junction kept 8 bases outside the gene matches. In germline, CDR1 is SGHTA, CDR2 FQGTGA.

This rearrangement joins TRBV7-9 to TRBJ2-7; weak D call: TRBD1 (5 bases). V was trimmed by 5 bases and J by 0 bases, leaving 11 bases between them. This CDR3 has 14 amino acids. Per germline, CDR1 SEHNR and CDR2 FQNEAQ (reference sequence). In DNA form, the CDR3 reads TGTGCCAGCAGCCCCCAGACAGACTCCTACGAGCAGTACTTC. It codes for CASSPQTDSYEQYF.

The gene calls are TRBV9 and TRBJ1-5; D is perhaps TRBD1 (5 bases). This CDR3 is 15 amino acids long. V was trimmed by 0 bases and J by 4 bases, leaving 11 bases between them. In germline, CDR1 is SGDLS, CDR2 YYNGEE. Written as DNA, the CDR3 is TGTGCCAGCAGCGTAGGGCAGGGCCAAAATCAGCCCCAGCATTTT. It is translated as CASSVGQGQNQPQHF.

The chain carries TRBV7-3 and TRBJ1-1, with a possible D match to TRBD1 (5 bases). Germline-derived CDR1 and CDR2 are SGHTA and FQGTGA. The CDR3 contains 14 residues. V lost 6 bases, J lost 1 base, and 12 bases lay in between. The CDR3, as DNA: TGTGCCAGCAGACGGGGCGGAGCGAACACTGAAGCTTTCTTT. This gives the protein CASRRGGANTEAFF.

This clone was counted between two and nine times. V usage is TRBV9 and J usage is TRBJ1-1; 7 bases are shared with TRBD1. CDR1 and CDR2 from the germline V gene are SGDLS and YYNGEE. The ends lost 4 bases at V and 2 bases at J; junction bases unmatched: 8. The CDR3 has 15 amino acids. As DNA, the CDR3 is TGTGCCAGCAGCCCCCAACAGGGGACTAACACTGAAGCTTTCTTT. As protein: CASSPQQGTNTEAFF.

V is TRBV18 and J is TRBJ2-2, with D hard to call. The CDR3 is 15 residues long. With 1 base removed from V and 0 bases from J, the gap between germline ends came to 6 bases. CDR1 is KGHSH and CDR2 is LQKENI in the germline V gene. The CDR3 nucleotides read TGTGCCAGCTCACCACGGACGGCGAACACCGGGGAGCTGTTTTTT. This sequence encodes CASSPRTANTGELFF. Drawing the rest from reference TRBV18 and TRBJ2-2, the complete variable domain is NAGVMQNPRHLVRRRGQEARLRCSPMKGHSHVYWYRQLPEEGLKFMVYLQKENIIDESGMPKERFSAEFPKEGPSILRIQQVVRGDSAAYFCASSPRTANTGELFFGEGSRLTVL.

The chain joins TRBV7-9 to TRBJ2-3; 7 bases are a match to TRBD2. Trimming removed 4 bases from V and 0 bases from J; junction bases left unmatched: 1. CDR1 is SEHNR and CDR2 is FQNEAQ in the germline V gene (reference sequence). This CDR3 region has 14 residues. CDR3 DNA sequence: TGTGCCAGCAGCTCTAGCGGAAGCACAGATACGCAGTATTTT. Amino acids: CASSSSGSTDTQYF.

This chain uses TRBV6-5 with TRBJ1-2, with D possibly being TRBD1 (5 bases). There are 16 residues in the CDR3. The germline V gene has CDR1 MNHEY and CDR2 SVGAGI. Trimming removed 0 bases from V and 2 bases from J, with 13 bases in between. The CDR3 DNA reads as TGTGCCAGCAGTTACTCTCCACGGGACTTGAACTATGGCTACACCTTC. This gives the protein CASSYSPRDLNYGYTF.

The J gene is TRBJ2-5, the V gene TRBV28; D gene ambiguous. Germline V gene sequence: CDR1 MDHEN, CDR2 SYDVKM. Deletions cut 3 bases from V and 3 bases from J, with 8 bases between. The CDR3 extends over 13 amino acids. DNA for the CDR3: TGTGCCAGCAGTTTCGGAACAGAAGAGACCCAGTACTTC. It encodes CASSFGTEETQYF.

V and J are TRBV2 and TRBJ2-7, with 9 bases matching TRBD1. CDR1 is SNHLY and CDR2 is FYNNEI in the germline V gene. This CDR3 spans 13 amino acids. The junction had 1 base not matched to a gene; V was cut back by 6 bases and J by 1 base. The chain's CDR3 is CASRQGASYEQYF. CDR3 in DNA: TGTGCCAGCAGACAGGGGGCATCCTACGAGCAGTACTTC.

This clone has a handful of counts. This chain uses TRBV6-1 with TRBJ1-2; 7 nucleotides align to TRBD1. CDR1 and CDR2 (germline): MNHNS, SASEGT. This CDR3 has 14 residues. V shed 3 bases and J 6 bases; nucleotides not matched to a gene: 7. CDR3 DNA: TGTGCCAGCAGTGATGGACAGGACCGCAATGGCTACACCTTC. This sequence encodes CASSDGQDRNGYTF.

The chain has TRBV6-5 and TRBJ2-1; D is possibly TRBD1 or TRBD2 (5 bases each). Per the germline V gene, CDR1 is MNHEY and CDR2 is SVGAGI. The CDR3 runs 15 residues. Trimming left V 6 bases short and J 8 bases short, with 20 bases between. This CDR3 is CASSPGTRADDEQFF. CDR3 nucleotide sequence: TGTGCCAGCAGCCCCGGGACCCGGGCGGATGATGAGCAGTTCTTC.

CDR3 coding DNA: TGTGCCAGTAGTGGTTTACTGGCGGGATCTTACAATGAGCAGTTCTTC. Protein sequence: CASSGLLAGSYNEQFF. The chain uses TRBV19 and TRBJ2-1, with a tentative D call TRBD2 (6 bases). The CDR3 contains 16 residues. Germline V CDR1 and CDR2: LNHDA, SQIVND (reference sequence). V gave up 5 bases and J gave up 4 bases, with 18 bases separating them.

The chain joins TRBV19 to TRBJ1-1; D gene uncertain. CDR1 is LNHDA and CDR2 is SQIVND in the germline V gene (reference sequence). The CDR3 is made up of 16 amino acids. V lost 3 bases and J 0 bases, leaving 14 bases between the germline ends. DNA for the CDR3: TGTGCCAGTAGTATCGACCAGACACGCATGAACACTGAAGCTTTCTTT. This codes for CASSIDQTRMNTEAFF.

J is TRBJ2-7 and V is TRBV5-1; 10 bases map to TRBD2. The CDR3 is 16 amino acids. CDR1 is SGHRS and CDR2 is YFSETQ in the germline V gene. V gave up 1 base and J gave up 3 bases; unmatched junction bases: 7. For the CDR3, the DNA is TGCGCCAGCAGCTTGAGTTCGCCTAGCGGGAGCTACGAGCAGTACTTC. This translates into CASSLSSPSGSYEQYF.

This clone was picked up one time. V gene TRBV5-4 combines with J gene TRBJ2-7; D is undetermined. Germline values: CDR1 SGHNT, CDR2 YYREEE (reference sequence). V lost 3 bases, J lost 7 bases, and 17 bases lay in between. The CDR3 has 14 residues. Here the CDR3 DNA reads TGTGCCAGCAGCTCGGAGACGTCTCCTACGGAGCAGTACTTC. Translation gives CASSSETSPTEQYF.

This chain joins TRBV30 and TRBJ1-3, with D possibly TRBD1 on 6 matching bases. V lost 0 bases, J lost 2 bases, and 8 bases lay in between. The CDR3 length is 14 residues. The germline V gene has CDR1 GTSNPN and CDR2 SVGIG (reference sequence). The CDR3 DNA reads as TGTGCCTGGAGTGTAGGGGGTGCTGGAAACACCATATATTTT. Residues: CAWSVGGAGNTIYF.